This TCR beta chain derives from a study of cytomegalovirus exposure and HLA in healthy donors. This clone appeared a few times. This CDR3 is built from 16 residues. CDR1 is MNHEY and CDR2 is SMNVEV in the germline V gene (reference sequence). The V and J ends lost 3 bases and 0 bases respectively, with 14 bases between them. The PCR used 60 Vbeta and 13 Jbeta primers. The table came from immunoSEQ multiplex PCR; TCRdb's copy has only in-frame clones and leaves some out. Found here are roughly 150,000 clones, roughly 62% of them singletons; the top ten hold almost 4.5%. This chain joins TRBV27 and TRBJ1-1; D perhaps matches TRBD1 (5 bases). The sequence derives from a man aged 60-69 years in good health and CMV-seronegative. The source material was PBMCs. The CDR3 is CASSLIFWGVNTEAFF. The CDR3 DNA sequence: TGTGCCAGCAGTTTGATATTCTGGGGGGTGAACACTGAAGCTTTCTTT.